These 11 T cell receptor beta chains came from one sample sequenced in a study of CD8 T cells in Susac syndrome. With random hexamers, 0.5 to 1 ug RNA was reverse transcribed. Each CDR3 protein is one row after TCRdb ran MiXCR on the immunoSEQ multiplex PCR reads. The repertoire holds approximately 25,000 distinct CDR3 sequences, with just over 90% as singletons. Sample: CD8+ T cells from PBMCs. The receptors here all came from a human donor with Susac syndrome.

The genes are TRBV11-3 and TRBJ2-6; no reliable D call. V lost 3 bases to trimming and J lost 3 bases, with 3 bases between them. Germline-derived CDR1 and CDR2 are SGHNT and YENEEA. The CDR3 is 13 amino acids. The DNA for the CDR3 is TGTGCCAGCAGCTTTAGTGGGGCCAACGTCCTGACTTTC. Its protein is CASSFSGANVLTF.

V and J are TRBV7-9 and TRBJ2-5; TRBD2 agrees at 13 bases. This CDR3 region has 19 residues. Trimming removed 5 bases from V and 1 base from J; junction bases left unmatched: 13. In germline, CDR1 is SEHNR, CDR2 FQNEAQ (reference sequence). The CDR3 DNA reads TGTGCCAGCAGCCCAAAAGGTCGGACTAGCGGGGGCCTCCAAGAGACCCAGTACTTC. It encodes CASSPKGRTSGGLQETQYF.

This CDR3 reads CSARDDSGLEGYTF. DNA for the CDR3: TGCAGTGCTAGGGATGACAGCGGCTTGGAAGGCTACACCTTC. The V gene is TRBV20-1, the J gene TRBJ1-2; D is perhaps TRBD1 (5 bases). The ends were cut back, 3 bases at V and 8 bases at J, with 19 bases in the middle. This CDR3 comprises 14 residues. Germline CDR1 and CDR2: DFQATT and SNEGSKA (reference sequence).

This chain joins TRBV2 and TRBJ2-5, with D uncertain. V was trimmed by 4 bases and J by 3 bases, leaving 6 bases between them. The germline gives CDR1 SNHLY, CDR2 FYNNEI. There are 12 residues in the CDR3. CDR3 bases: TGTGCCAGCAGTGGGACGGAAGAGACCCAGTACTTC. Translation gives CASSGTEETQYF.

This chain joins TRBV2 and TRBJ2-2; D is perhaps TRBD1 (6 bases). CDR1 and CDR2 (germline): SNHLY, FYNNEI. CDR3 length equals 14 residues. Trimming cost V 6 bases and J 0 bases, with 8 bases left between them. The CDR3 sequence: CASRGTSNTGELFF. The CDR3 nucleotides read TGTGCCAGCAGGGGGACATCGAACACCGGGGAGCTGTTTTTT.

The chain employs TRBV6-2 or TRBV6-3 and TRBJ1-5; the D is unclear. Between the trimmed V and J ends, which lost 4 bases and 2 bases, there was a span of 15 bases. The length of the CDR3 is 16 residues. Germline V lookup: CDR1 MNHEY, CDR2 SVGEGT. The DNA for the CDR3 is TGTGCCAGCAGTTTGGCCTGGGTAAATGGCAATCAGCCCCAGCATTTT. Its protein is CASSLAWVNGNQPQHF.

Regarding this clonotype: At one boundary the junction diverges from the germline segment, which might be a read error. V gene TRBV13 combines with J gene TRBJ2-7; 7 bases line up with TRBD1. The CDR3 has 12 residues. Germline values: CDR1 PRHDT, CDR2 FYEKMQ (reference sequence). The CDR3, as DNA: TGTGCCAGCAGCTTCAACAGGGGCGAGGAGTACTTC. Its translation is CASSFNRGEEYF.

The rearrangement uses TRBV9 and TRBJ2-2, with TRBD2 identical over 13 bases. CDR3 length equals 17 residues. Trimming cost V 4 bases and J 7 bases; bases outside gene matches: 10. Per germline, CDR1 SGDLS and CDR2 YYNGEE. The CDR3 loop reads CASSSGLAGALGGELFF. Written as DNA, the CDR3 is TGTGCCAGCAGCTCTGGACTAGCGGGGGCCCTAGGCGGGGAGCTGTTTTTT.

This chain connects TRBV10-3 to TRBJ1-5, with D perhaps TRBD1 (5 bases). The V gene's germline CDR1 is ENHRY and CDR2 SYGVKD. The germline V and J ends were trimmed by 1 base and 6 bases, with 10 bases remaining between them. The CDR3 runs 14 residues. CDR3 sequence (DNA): TGTGCCATCAGTGAGTTGAGGGACGGTCAGCCCCAGCATTTT. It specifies CAISELRDGQPQHF.

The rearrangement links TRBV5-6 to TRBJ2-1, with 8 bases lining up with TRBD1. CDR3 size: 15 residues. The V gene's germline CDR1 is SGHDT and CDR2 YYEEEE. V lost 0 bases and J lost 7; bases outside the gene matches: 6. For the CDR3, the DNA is TGTGCCAGCAGCTTGGGGCAGGGGGCGGGTAATGAGCAGTTCTTC. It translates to CASSLGQGAGNEQFF.

The CDR3 coding sequence is TGTGCCAGCAGTTTATTCCGAGAGTCCAAAAACATTCAGTACTTC. Its translation is CASSLFRESKNIQYF. The gene calls are TRBV12-3 or TRBV12-4 and TRBJ2-4; D is uncertain. Between the trimmed V and J ends, which lost 2 bases and 2 bases, there was a span of 10 bases. This CDR3 comprises 15 residues.